The rows below give T cell receptor beta chains drawn from one sample of a study of T cell responses to AZD1222 COVID-19 vaccine. Generated by immunoSEQ multiplex PCR, the TCRdb table keeps only in-frame clones and is missing some. The sample has over 110,000 clones, approximately 90% seen once. The sample was peripheral blood, taken on day 0 of AZD1222 vaccination. Every receptor here comes from an adult in good health. Each CDR3 is given with its conserved first and last residue. D genes are given only for firm matches. Expanded clones are given a class, and other clones once, few, many or no size at all.

v_gene	abundance	d_gene	j_gene	CDR3nt	CDR3aa
TRBV9	.	TRBD1	TRBJ2-7	TGTGCCAGCAGCTCCGGGACAGGTAGTTCCGAGCAGTACTTC	CASSSGTGSSEQYF
TRBV18	.	.	TRBJ2-5	TGTGCCAGCTCACCGGGGGTAAACCGAGGGACCCAGTACTTC	CASSPGVNRGTQYF
TRBV30	.	.	TRBJ1-1	TGTGCCTGGAGTATCGGGGCCACTGAAGCTTTCTTT	CAWSIGATEAFF
TRBV28	.	TRBD2	TRBJ2-5	TGTGCCAGCAGTTCACTAGCGGGGGAGGAGACCCAGTACTTC	CASSSLAGEETQYF
TRBV28	.	TRBD2	TRBJ2-4	TGTGCCAGCAGTTTATACCTAGCGGGGGAAAACATTCAGTACTTC	CASSLYLAGENIQYF
TRBV28	once	TRBD2	TRBJ2-1	TGTGCCAGCACCAAGGGACTAGGATTTTACAATGAGCAGTTCTTC	CASTKGLGFYNEQFF
TRBV3-1/TRBV3-2	.	TRBD1	TRBJ1-2	TGTGCCAGCAGCCTCCCGGGACAGGACTATGGCTACACCTTC	CASSLPGQDYGYTF
TRBV9	.	.	TRBJ2-1	TGTGCCAGCAGCGTAGGCGGGACTGGCCCCACTGAGCAGTTCTTC	CASSVGGTGPTEQFF
TRBV7-9	.	.	TRBJ1-4	TGTGCCAGCAGCCCCTCGGGGGGTGTGGGAAAACTGTTTTTT	CASSPSGGVGKLFF
TRBV7-2	.	.	TRBJ1-4	TGTGCCAGCAGCTTAGTTTGGATGACTGGGGTAAAACTGTTTTTT	CASSLVWMTGVKLFF
TRBV4-3	.	.	TRBJ1-6	TGCGCCAGCAGCCGCTCCACGGAAGAGGGAAGCTCCTATAATTCACCCCTCCACTTT	CASSRSTEEGSSYNSPLHF
TRBV2	.	.	TRBJ1-1	TGTGCCAGCAGTTTGGGGACGACGGGCACTGAAGCTTTCTTT	CASSLGTTGTEAFF
TRBV9	.	.	TRBJ1-1	TGTGCCAGCAGCAGATCAGGAATTAACACTGAAGCTTTCTTT	CASSRSGINTEAFF
TRBV5-5	.	TRBD2	TRBJ2-1	TGTGCCAGCAGCTCCCTAGCGGGGCTCTCCTACAATGAGCAGTTCTTC	CASSSLAGLSYNEQFF
TRBV27	.	.	TRBJ1-4	TGTGCCAGCCTGACCGGGGGGCGAGGGGAAAAACTGTTTTTT	CASLTGGRGEKLFF
TRBV5-1	once	TRBD1	TRBJ1-1	TGCGCCCGACATAGGACAGGTTTCAACCTATTT	CARHRTGFNLF
TRBV5-5	once	.	TRBJ1-6	TGTGCCAGCAGCCGGGACATTGTAAATTCACCCCTCCACTTT	CASSRDIVNSPLHF
TRBV4-2	.	.	TRBJ2-1	TGTGCCAGCAGCGAAATGGGACTCACTAGCTCCTACAATGAGCAGTTCTTC	CASSEMGLTSSYNEQFF
TRBV28	.	TRBD1	TRBJ2-2	TGTGCCAGCGCGACAGGGGGCGTCGGCACCGGGGAGCTGTTTTTT	CASATGGVGTGELFF
TRBV4-1	once	.	TRBJ1-2	TGCGCCAGCAGCCATCAGGGTGAGCTAAACTATGGCTACACCTTC	CASSHQGELNYGYTF
TRBV7-2	.	TRBD2	TRBJ2-5	TGTGCCAGCACCCCGGGGGGGGCGTTTGAGACCCAGTACTTC	CASTPGGAFETQYF
TRBV19	.	TRBD1	TRBJ2-1	TGTGCCAGTAGTTTACCCGGACAGGCAAATTACAATGAGCAGTTCTTC	CASSLPGQANYNEQFF
TRBV11-2	.	.	TRBJ2-1	TGTGCCAGCAGCTTGGACGGAACTAACAATGAGCAGTTCTTC	CASSLDGTNNEQFF
TRBV5-6	.	.	TRBJ2-1	TGTGCCAGCAGCTTGGTGGTAGCGGATAGCTCCTACAATGAGCAGTTCTTC	CASSLVVADSSYNEQFF
TRBV6-6	once	.	TRBJ1-3	TGTGCCAGCGCACGAAACTCTGGAAACACCATATATTTT	CASARNSGNTIYF
TRBV10-3	.	.	TRBJ1-4	TGTGCCATCAGTGATAACCCCCAAAAACTGTTTTTT	CAISDNPQKLFF
TRBV7-3	.	TRBD1	TRBJ2-6	TGTGCCAGCAGCTTATTCACAGGGGGCTTCTCTGGGGCCAACGTCCTGACTTTC	CASSLFTGGFSGANVLTF